This T cell receptor beta chain was sequenced for a study of Ad26.COV2.S vaccination and SARS-CoV-2 variants. Study-level points and caveats: Total T cell responses may have been underestimated by the TCR breadth and depth analyses.

Treatment of the sample: around 19 received Ad26.COV2.S at low or high dose, single or two shots; 5 received placebo; per-sample allocation not given. Day 63 after the first injection of vaccine or placebo was the sampling time. An Ad26 vector that expressed Wuhan-strain SARS-CoV-2 spike constituted the vaccine. Produced via immunoSEQ multiplex PCR; TCRdb's table is partial and in-frame only. The top ten hold about 3.1% of the sample, which has 290,000 or so clones, roughly 86% seen once. The CDR3 totals 13 residues. V dropped 1 base and J dropped 6 bases, with 10 bases sitting between them. In regard to this clone: The target antigen is unknown.

Sequenced here: peripheral blood, sampled in a trial of Ad26.COV2.S vaccine versus placebo. This receptor was obtained from a person aged 18 to 59 who received the Ad26.COV2.S COVID-19 vaccine or a placebo. This sequence joins TRBV12-3 or TRBV12-4 and TRBJ2-7; D is unclear. Here the CDR3 DNA reads TGTGCCAGCAGTTTAGTTTCCACCGGCGAGCAGTACTTC. Encoded protein: CASSLVSTGEQYF.